The TCR beta chain described here comes from a study of blood T cell repertoires in COVID-19. For the study at large: T cells, B-cell-depleted T cells, or PBMCs provided the cDNA or gDNA that served as material.

Source study methods: Amplifying reference gene primers gave estimates of nucleated cell counts. The protocol was immunoSEQ multiplex PCR, while the TCRdb copy is restricted to in-frame clones and leaves out a portion. V, J and clone size are taken as reported in that table, and D and trimming were inferred from the DNA itself. The sample has roughly 180,000 clones, more than 75% seen once. Germline V gene sequence: CDR1 MGHRA, CDR2 YSYEKL. The CDR3 has 16 amino acids. Trimming cost V 0 bases and J 0 bases, with 9 bases left between them. The clonotype was recovered from a woman in her 50s with COVID-19, enrolled during active disease. The V call is TRBV4-1, the J call TRBJ1-3; D gene unclear. Sequencing was performed on peripheral blood. The CDR3 coding sequence is TGCGCCAGCAGCCAAGATTGGAGTATCTCTGGAAACACCATATATTTT. Translated: CASSQDWSISGNTIYF.